This T cell receptor beta chain originates from a study of response to subunit inactivated influenza vaccine. Study-wide results and limits: The authors suggested that few new T cells are recruited per seasonal influenza vaccination.

Per germline, CDR1 SGHRS and CDR2 YFSETQ. Trimming took off 2 bases at V and 3 bases at J, with 9 bases between the two ends. The CDR3 extends over 13 amino acids. TCRdb recomputed calls from the RT-PCR reads with MiXCR, one row per CDR3 protein. The sample contains hundreds of thousands of distinct CDR3 sequences, 15% to 19% of which appear only once. Ten or more counts support this clonotype. Its matching antigen is unknown. The gene calls are TRBV5-1 and TRBJ2-7, with a weak D call TRBD1 (5 bases). The TCR originated in a man between 50 and 59 years old who received an inactivated influenza vaccine. The sequenced sample was PBMCs from blood, obtained about 12 days after vaccination. CDR3 sequence: CASSFGHLYEQYF. CDR3 DNA sequence: TGCGCCAGCAGCTTCGGACACCTCTACGAGCAGTACTTC.